The table lists the clone carrying this TCR beta chain with a few counts. V lost 5 bases and J lost 4, with 20 bases in between. CDR3 length: 16 residues. Per the germline V gene, CDR1 is MDHEN and CDR2 is SYDVKM. Authors' analysis steps: For nucleated cells, counts were estimated from reference gene primer amplification. Produced via immunoSEQ multiplex PCR; TCRdb's table is partial and in-frame only. The V and J calls and clone size were taken over from that table, and D and trimming were inferred from the DNA. The sample holds 150,000 or so clones; around four fifths are singletons and the top ten take about 3%. The data were obtained in a study of blood T cell repertoires in COVID-19. Study-wide background: The United States, Italy and Spain were the sources of the acute and convalescent COVID-19 samples. PBMCs, B-cell-depleted T cells, or T cells provided the cDNA or gDNA that made up the material.

Sequencing input: peripheral blood. This clonotype was sampled from a woman aged 40 to 50 with active or convalescent COVID-19. V usage is TRBV28 and J usage is TRBJ1-2, with a tentative D call TRBD1 (5 bases). CDR3 loop: CASSPPNIQALYGYTF. The CDR3 DNA follows: TGTGCCAGCAGTCCCCCAAATATACAGGCCCTCTATGGCTACACCTTC.